Following are 16 T cell receptor beta chains from one sample sequenced in a study of somatic mutations in cytotoxic T cells in rheumatoid arthritis. Some clones are missing from TCRdb's copy, which holds only in-frame ones; the method was immunoSEQ multiplex PCR. This sample yields 2,000 to 3,000 clones, of which 70% to 90% are seen a single time; about 10% belongs to the top ten. The sample was CD8+ T cells sorted from blood. Source of these receptors: an older woman with rheumatoid arthritis.

The chain employs TRBV9 and TRBJ2-2; D may be TRBD1 (5 bases). V was trimmed by 4 bases and J by 2 bases, leaving 6 bases between them. Germline lookup yields CDR1 SGDLS and CDR2 YYNGEE. CDR3 length equals 13 residues. CDR3 residues: CASSQGNTGELFF. The CDR3 DNA sequence: TGTGCCAGCAGCCAGGGAAACACCGGGGAGCTGTTTTTT.

The chain carries TRBV27 and TRBJ2-1, with a possible D match to TRBD2 (6 bases). V shed 6 bases and J shed 6 bases, with 9 bases lying between them. Per germline, CDR1 MNHEY and CDR2 SMNVEV (reference sequence). The CDR3 length is 12 residues. The CDR3 bases are TGTGCCAGCAGCCGGGACTTCAATGAGCAGTTCTTC. Protein: CASSRDFNEQFF.

The chain uses TRBV28 and TRBJ1-2; TRBD1 matches 8 bases. CDR3 length: 15 amino acids. Germline assignment: CDR1 MDHEN and CDR2 SYDVKM. V shed 5 bases, J shed 8 bases, and the junction held 13 bases outside the gene matches. In nucleotides, the CDR3 is TGTGCCAGCAGTCCCCGGGACAGGTCTTTAGGGGGCTACACCTTC. This codes for CASSPRDRSLGGYTF.

V and J are TRBV5-1 and TRBJ2-7; possibly TRBD2 for D (5 bases). Germline-derived CDR1 and CDR2 are SGHRS and YFSETQ. This CDR3 is 15 amino acids long. V dropped 0 bases and J dropped 3 bases, with 13 bases sitting between them. The CDR3 loop reads CASSLVFLDFYEQYF. In DNA, the CDR3 is TGCGCCAGCAGCTTGGTCTTCCTGGACTTCTACGAGCAGTACTTC.

J is TRBJ2-7 and V is TRBV29-1, with D tentatively TRBD1 (6 bases). Germline lookup yields CDR1 SQVTM and CDR2 ANQGSEA. CDR3 size: 13 residues. The V end lost 7 bases, the J end lost 2 bases, and 15 bases lay between the germline ends. Here the CDR3 reads CSARDTSAYEQYF. CDR3 bases: TGCAGCGCACGGGACACCTCGGCCTACGAGCAGTACTTC.

This clone has just one count. V usage is TRBV27 and J usage is TRBJ2-5; 10 bases agree with TRBD1. J was trimmed by 6 bases and V by 1 base; bases with no gene match: 8. The length of the CDR3 is 16 residues. Germline assignment: CDR1 MNHEY and CDR2 SMNVEV (reference sequence). The CDR3 is CASSLLGTGEGQTQYF. CDR3 nucleotides: TGTGCCAGCAGTTTATTGGGGACAGGGGAGGGGCAGACCCAGTACTTC.

The J gene is TRBJ2-7, the V gene TRBV9; 10 nucleotides align to TRBD2. From germline, CDR1 is SGDLS and CDR2 YYNGEE. The CDR3 contains 14 residues. With V trimmed by 4 bases and J by 2 bases, 3 bases remained unmatched. CDR3: CASSLAGEAYEQYF. The CDR3 coding sequence is TGTGCCAGCAGCCTAGCGGGAGAAGCCTACGAGCAGTACTTC.

Notes on this clone: One end of the junction varies from germline; a read error may be responsible. J is TRBJ2-2 and V is TRBV15; 10 bases line up with TRBD1. This CDR3 is 16 amino acids long. Germline CDR1 is LNHNV and CDR2 is YYDKDF (reference sequence). The CDR3 here is CAISRDLGQGTGELFF. In DNA, the CDR3 is TGTGCCATCAGCAGAGATTTGGGACAGGGGACCGGGGAGCTGTTTTTT.

The chain is built from TRBV4-3 and TRBJ1-1; TRBD1 aligns across 10 bases. The CDR3 loop spans 15 amino acids. Germline CDR1 is LGHNA and CDR2 is YSLEER. Trimming removed 2 bases from V and 5 bases from J; junction bases left unmatched: 5. The CDR3 reads CASSQRTGGITEAFF. The CDR3, as DNA: TGCGCCAGCAGCCAAAGGACAGGGGGTATTACTGAAGCTTTCTTT.

This clone has a handful of counts. The chain carries TRBV7-9 and TRBJ2-7, with 14 bases matching TRBD2. The V gene end was trimmed by 3 bases and the J gene end by 11 bases; junction bases not matched to a gene: 3. Germline V lookup: CDR1 SEHNR, CDR2 FQNEAQ (reference sequence). The CDR3 spans 13 residues. CDR3 DNA: TGTGCCAGCAGCTTGGGACTAGCGGGAGTGGAGTACTTC. Protein product: CASSLGLAGVEYF. The full variable domain, its missing parts supplied by reference TRBV7-9 and TRBJ2-7, is DTGVSQNPRHKITKRGQNVTFRCDPISEHNRLYWYRQTLGQGPEFLTYFQNEAQLEKSRLLSDRFSAERPKGSFSTLEIQRTEQGDSAMYLCASSLGLAGVEYFGPGTRLTVT.

J is TRBJ2-3 and V is TRBV28; D perhaps matches TRBD1 (6 bases). The CDR3 is 15 residues long. CDR1 and CDR2 from the germline V gene are MDHEN and SYDVKM. Trimming pared 2 bases from V and 1 base from J, leaving 10 bases between. In DNA, the CDR3 is TGTGCCAGCAGTTTAGATAACAGGGGCACAGATACGCAGTATTTT. Protein: CASSLDNRGTDTQYF.

This clone was seen only once. The chain joins TRBV4-3 to TRBJ2-5, with 9 bases identical to TRBD2. From germline, CDR1 is LGHNA and CDR2 YSLEER. The CDR3 runs to 16 residues. V shed 1 base and J 9 bases; nucleotides not matched to a gene: 12. This chain's CDR3 is CASSQGEAGGPSPQYF. Here the CDR3 DNA reads TGCGCCAGCAGCCAAGGGGAAGCGGGAGGACCAAGTCCCCAGTACTTC.

The genes are TRBV15 and TRBJ1-3; D gene unclear. The length of the CDR3 is 16 residues. V gave up 0 bases and J gave up 0 bases, with 9 bases separating them. CDR1 LNHNV and CDR2 YYDKDF come from the germline V gene (reference sequence). The CDR3 nucleotides read TGTGCCACCAGCAGAGATAGCCTTTTCTCTGGAAACACCATATATTTT. This sequence encodes CATSRDSLFSGNTIYF.

The CDR3 loop reads CASSLAPDSTGTQYF. DNA for the CDR3: TGTGCCAGCAGCTTAGCCCCGGACAGCACAGGGACCCAGTACTTC. The V and J genes are TRBV7-6 and TRBJ2-5; perhaps TRBD1 as D (6 bases). This CDR3 is built from 15 residues. The germline V gene has CDR1 SGHVS and CDR2 FNYEAQ. V dropped 0 bases and J dropped 7 bases, with 15 bases sitting between them.

This rearrangement joins TRBV9 to TRBJ1-2; 7 nucleotides align to TRBD1. The CDR3 loop spans 14 amino acids. V dropped 0 bases and J dropped 5; count of bases not matched to a gene: 4. CDR1 and CDR2 (germline): SGDLS, YYNGEE. The CDR3 loop is CASSVGDRPYGYTF. CDR3 DNA: TGTGCCAGCAGCGTAGGGGACAGACCGTATGGCTACACCTTC. Looking up the rest from reference TRBV9 and TRBJ1-2 gives the full variable domain: DSGVTQTPKHLITATGQRVTLRCSPRSGDLSVYWYQQSLDQGLQFLIQYYNGEERAKGNILERFSAQQFPDLHSELNLSSLELGDSALYFCASSVGDRPYGYTFGSGTRLTVV.

This clone occurred once. This sequence joins TRBV4-3 and TRBJ2-1; D is unclear. Germline loops: CDR1 LGHNA, CDR2 YSLEER. The CDR3 is made up of 16 amino acids. V lost 0 bases, J lost 0 bases, and 9 bases lay in between. The CDR3 region has the DNA TGCGCCAGCAGCCAAGATCAAGTCAGCTCCTACAATGAGCAGTTCTTC. It specifies CASSQDQVSSYNEQFF.